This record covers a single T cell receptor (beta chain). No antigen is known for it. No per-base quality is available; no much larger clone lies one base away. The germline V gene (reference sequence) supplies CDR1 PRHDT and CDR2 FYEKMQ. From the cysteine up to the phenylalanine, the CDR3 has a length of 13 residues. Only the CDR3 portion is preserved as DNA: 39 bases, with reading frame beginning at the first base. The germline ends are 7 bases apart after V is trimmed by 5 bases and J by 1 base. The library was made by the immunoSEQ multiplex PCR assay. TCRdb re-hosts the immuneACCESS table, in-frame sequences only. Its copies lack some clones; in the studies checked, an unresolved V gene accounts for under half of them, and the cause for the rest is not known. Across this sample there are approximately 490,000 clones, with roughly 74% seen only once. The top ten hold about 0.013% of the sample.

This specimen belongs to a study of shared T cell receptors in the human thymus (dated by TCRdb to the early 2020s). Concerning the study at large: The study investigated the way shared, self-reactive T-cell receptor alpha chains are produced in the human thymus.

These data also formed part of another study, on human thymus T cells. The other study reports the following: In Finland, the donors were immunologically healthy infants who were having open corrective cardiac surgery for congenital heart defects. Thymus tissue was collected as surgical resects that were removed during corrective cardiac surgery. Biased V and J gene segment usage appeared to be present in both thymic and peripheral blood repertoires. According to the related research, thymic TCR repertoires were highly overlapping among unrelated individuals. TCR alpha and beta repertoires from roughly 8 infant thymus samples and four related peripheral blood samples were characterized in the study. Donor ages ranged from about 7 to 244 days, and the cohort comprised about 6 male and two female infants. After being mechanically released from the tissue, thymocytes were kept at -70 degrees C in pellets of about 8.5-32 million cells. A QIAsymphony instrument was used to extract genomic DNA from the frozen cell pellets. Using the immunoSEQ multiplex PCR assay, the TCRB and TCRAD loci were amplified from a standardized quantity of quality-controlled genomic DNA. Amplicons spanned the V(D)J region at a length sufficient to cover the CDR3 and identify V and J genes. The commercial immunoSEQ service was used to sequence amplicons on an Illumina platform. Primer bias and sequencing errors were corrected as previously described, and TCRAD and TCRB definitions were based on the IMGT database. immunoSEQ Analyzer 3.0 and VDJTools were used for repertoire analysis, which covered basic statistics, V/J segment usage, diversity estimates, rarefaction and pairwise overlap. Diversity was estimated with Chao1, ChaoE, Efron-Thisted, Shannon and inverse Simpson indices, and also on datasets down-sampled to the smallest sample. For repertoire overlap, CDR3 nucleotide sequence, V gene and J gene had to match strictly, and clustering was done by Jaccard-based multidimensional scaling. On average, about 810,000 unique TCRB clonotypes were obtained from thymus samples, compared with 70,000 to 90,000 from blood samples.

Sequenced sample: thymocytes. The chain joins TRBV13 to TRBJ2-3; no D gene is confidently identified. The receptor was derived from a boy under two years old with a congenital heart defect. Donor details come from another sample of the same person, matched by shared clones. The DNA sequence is TGTGCCAGCAGCCACCCGGGCACAGATACGCAGTATTTT. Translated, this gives CASSHPGTDTQYF. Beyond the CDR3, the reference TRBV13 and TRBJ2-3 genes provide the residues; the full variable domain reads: AAGVIQSPRHLIKEKRETATLKCYPIPRHDTVYWYQQGPGQDPQFLISFYEKMQSDKGSIPDRFSAQQFSDYHSELNMSSLELGDSALYFCASSHPGTDTQYFGPGTRLTVL.